The clone carrying this T cell receptor beta chain was recorded a few times. What it binds is not known. CDR1 is ENHRY and CDR2 is SYGVKD in the germline V gene. This CDR3 comprises 14 residues. Trimming removed 0 bases at V and 2 bases at J, with 6 bases between. This entry comes from a study of beta chain features in type 1 diabetes. Study overall: No age, gender or cell yield differences were seen between patients and healthy donors. Regarding the study as a whole: Any HLA-type effect on TCRB rearrangement remained unresolved here. Among patients with Type 1 diabetes, TCRB CDR3s were moderately but significantly shorter in every one of the four CD4+ subsets.

What was sequenced were expressed TCRB transcripts, since all of the isolated RNA had been reverse transcribed. Sequencing used immunoSEQ multiplex PCR; TCRdb keeps in-frame clones, though not all of them. This sample has some 240,000 clones, with around 16% found just once. Averaging approximately 120 mL, one heparinised blood draw came from each individual donor. This receptor was obtained from a man aged 30 to 45 with type 1 diabetes. This chain links TRBV10-3 with TRBJ2-3; D not certain. Sequences were obtained from naive CD4+ T cells from blood. The CDR3 nucleotides read TGTGCCATCAGTGAGTCAGGGTACACAGATACGCAGTATTTT. It is translated as CAISESGYTDTQYF.